This T cell receptor beta chain was documented in a study of blood T cell repertoires in COVID-19 (dated by TCRdb to about 2020). Regarding the study in general: The collaborator samples originated in the United States, Italy and Spain and spanned the acute and convalescent phases of COVID-19. The samples were drawn from two sources: the first 160 participants of the ongoing ImmuneRACE study, and 1,000 to 1,500 subjects contributed by 6 global collaborators. Where available, HLA class I and class II types were taken from metadata supplied by the sample provider and were not determined by assay-based typing. A freely available public database, intended as a resource for researchers studying the immune response to SARS-CoV-2, is where the repertoires were released. The material from the prospective study consisted of cDNA or gDNA derived from T cells, B-cell-depleted T cells, or PBMCs. Nearly every sample came with metadata listing a de-identified subject ID, COVID-19 status, age in years and sex. Deeply sampled blood TCRbeta repertoires from subjects exposed to, actively infected with, or recovered from COVID-19 were included in the dataset.

What the work shows at the level of the full study, not this receptor alone: How much clinical and demographic metadata was included differed by source and by participant, and the metadata was provided uncurated.

One collaborating source in Seattle enrolled patients during active infection and followed them longitudinally through the course of disease. The collaborating institutions used their own protocols to collect whole blood in K2EDTA tubes. For TCRbeta analysis, collaborators shipped samples as frozen whole blood, isolated PBMCs, or DNA extracted from either of those sample types. TCRbeta CDR3 regions were amplified from genomic DNA using the immunoSEQ Assay, a bias-controlled multiplex PCR. Under the source paper's analysis protocol: The number of nucleated cells in each sample was estimated from the amplification of reference gene primers within the assay. Sequence reads were collapsed and filtered to measure the absolute abundance of every unique TCRbeta CDR3 rearrangement. For each sample, productive Simpson clonality was calculated by taking the square root of Simpson's diversity index across productive rearrangements. Not all clones reach the TCRdb copy of this immuneACCESS table, which keeps in-frame sequences only. Checked studies attribute under half of the gap to unresolved V genes and leave the rest unexplained. The V and J calls and clone size are taken from that table; D and trimming were inferred from the DNA. This sample gives under 250,000 clones in total; approximately 90% of them show up just once. The ten largest account for roughly 6.7% of the sample.

Trimming accounts for 0 bases at V and 3 bases at J, while the number of junction bases matched to no gene is 4. From the cysteine up to the phenylalanine, the CDR3 has a length of 14 residues. Only CDR3 DNA remains: 42 bases, in frame from the first base. The germline V gene (reference sequence) provides CDR1 GTSNPN and CDR2 SVGIG. As concerns this clone: No antigen is known for it. The sample holds no much larger clone one base away, and base qualities are not on file.

The chain links TRBV30 with TRBJ2-5, and 7 bases in between align with TRBD2. The clonotype originates from a woman aged 25 to 39 with COVID-19, enrolled during active disease. Sequencing was performed on peripheral blood. CDR3 loop: CAWSVLGREETQYF. The bases read TGTGCCTGGAGTGTACTAGGGAGGGAAGAGACCCAGTACTTC.